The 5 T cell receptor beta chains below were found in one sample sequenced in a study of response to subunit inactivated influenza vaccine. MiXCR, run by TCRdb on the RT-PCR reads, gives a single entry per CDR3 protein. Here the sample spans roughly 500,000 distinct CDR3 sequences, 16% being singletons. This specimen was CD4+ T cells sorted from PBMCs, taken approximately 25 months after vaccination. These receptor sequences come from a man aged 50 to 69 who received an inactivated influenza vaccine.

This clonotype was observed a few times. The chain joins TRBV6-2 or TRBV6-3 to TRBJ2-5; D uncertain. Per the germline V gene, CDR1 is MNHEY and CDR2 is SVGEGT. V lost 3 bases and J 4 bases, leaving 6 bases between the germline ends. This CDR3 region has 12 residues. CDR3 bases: TGTGCCAGCAGTTATCGTCTAGAGACCCAGTACTTC. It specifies CASSYRLETQYF.

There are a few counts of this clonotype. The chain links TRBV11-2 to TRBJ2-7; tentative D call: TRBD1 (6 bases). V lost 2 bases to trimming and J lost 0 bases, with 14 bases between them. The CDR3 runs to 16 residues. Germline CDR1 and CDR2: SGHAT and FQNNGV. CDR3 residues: CASSLPDSQSSYEQYF. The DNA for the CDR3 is TGTGCCAGCAGCTTACCGGACAGCCAAAGCTCCTACGAGCAGTACTTC.

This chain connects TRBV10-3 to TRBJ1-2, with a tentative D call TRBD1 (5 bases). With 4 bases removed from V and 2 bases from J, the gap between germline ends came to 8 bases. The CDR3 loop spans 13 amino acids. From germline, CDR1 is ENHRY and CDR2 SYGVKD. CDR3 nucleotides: TGTGCCATCAGTGGTCCAGGGAACTATGGCTACACCTTC. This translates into CAISGPGNYGYTF.

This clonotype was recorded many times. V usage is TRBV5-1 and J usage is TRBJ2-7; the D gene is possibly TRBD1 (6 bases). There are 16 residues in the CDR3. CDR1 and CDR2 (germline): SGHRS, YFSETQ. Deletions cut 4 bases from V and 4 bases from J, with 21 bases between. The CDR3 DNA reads TGCGCCAGCAGCATCGGTTCAGGGGAGAACGCGTACGAGCAGTACTTC. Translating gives CASSIGSGENAYEQYF.

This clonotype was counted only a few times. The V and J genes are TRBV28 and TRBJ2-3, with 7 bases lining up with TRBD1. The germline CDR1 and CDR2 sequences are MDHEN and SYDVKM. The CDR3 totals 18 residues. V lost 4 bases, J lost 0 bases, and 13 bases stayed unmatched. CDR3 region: CASSSFPGQSASTDTQYF. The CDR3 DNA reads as TGTGCCAGCAGTTCGTTTCCGGGACAGAGTGCTAGCACAGATACGCAGTATTTT.